This T cell receptor (beta chain) stems from a study of CD8 T cells in ankylosing spondylitis. Notes on this clonotype: No antigen is known for it.

Making the TCR beta libraries involved quantitative 5'-RACE with molecular barcodes. TCRdb processed the 5' RACE reads anew with MiXCR; each CDR3 protein has one entry. The sample has about 390,000 distinct CDR3 sequences, 20% to 25% seen once. The CDR3 extends over 15 amino acids. Trimming pared 3 bases from V and 2 bases from J, leaving 14 bases between. Broader study findings: Disease-associated clonotypes exhibited CD8+ identity and were relatively infrequent in peripheral blood. Made up of fewer than ten highly homologous variants, a TCR beta motif appeared characteristic of ankylosing spondylitis blood. As reported, disease-linked clones showed significant enrichment in matched ankylosing spondylitis synovial fluid.

The rearrangement links TRBV12-3 or TRBV12-4 to TRBJ2-7, with D unclear. Sequenced: blood, either unsorted or a sorted T cell fraction (not recorded which). The TCR comes from a male donor with ankylosing spondylitis. CDR3 residues: CASSFYGDIAYEQYF. The CDR3, as DNA: TGTGCCAGCAGTTTTTACGGTGATATCGCCTACGAGCAGTACTTC.